Listed below are T cell receptor beta chains from one sample, sequenced in a study of tumor-infiltrating lymphocytes in primary liver carcinoma. TCRdb called the multiplex PCR reads again in MiXCR, with one record for every CDR3 protein. The table includes hundreds of thousands of distinct CDR3 sequences, roughly two thirds detected once. Sequenced material: peripheral blood. Receptors originate from a middle-aged man with primary liver carcinoma and hepatitis B virus infection. CDR3s include the opening cysteine and the closing phenylalanine or tryptophan. D genes are given only for firm matches. Rows give clone size only sometimes, using once, few, many, or a class for an expanded clone.

>TRBJ2-3|-|-|TRBV11-2
TGTGCCAGCAGCTTGAGCGGGCCCACAGATACGCGGTATTTT
CASSLSGPTDTRYF
>TRBJ1-5|TRBD1|-|TRBV4-1
TGCGCCAGCAGCACTGGGGACAGGGACAATCAGCCCCAGCATTTT
CASSTGDRDNQPQHF
>TRBJ2-2|-|-|TRBV5-4
TGTGCCAGCAGCCTAGGGACTTCCCGGGAACGGGAGCTGTTTTTT
CASSLGTSRERELFF
>TRBJ2-6|-|-|TRBV14
TGTGCCAGCAGCCCTCAATCGGGTAGGGCAGGGGCCAACGTCCTGACTTTC
CASSPQSGRAGANVLTF
>TRBJ1-1|TRBD1|-|TRBV11-2
TGTGCCAATAGCCACGGGACAGGGGAGGGAACTGAAGCTTTCTTT
CANSHGTGEGTEAFF
>TRBJ1-4|-|many|TRBV6-1
TGTGCCAGCAGAACTCAGGGGAGTGCAACTAATGAAAAACTGTTTTTT
CASRTQGSATNEKLFF
>TRBJ2-2|-|-|TRBV28
TGTGCCAGCAGTTTAGGGGAGAGGAACACCGGGGAGCTGTTTTTT
CASSLGERNTGELFF
>TRBJ1-5|-|-|TRBV10-2
TGTACCAGCAATGTGGGGGGAACGCAGCCCCAGCATTTT
CTSNVGGTQPQHF
>TRBJ2-1|-|many|TRBV12-5
TGTGCTAGTGCACGGTTTGGGGACGCCAACAATGAGCAGTTCTTC
CASARFGDANNEQFF
>TRBJ1-2|TRBD1|many|TRBV6-1
TGTGCCAGCAGTCTCCGACAGGGACCTTATGGCTACACCTTC
CASSLRQGPYGYTF
>TRBJ2-1|-|few|TRBV28
TGTGCCAGCACCCGGGCGCTCTCCTACAATGAGCAGTTCTTC
CASTRALSYNEQFF
>TRBJ2-7|-|-|TRBV4-1
TGCGTCAGCAGCCATGGTTACGGGTACGAGCAGTACTTC
CVSSHGYGYEQYF
>TRBJ1-6|-|few|TRBV5-4
TGTGCCAGCAGCTTGAAGGGTCCTTCTTCACCCCCCCACTTT
CASSLKGPSSPPHF
>TRBJ2-1|TRBD2|many|TRBV12-3/TRBV12-4
TGTGCCAGCAGTCCCAGACTAGCGGGAGGGGGTCACAATGAGCAGTTCTTC
CASSPRLAGGGHNEQFF
>TRBJ2-5|-|-|TRBV5-6
TGTGCCAGCAGCTTAGACAGGACCCAAGAGACCCAGTACTTC
CASSLDRTQETQYF
>TRBJ2-7|TRBD2|-|TRBV6-2/TRBV6-3
TGTGCCATCAGCCCTTACCGGCCTAGCGGGCAGTACTTC
CAISPYRPSGQYF
>TRBJ2-7|TRBD1|-|TRBV11-2
TGTGTCAGCAGCTCAGGCCCAGGGGGCGATAATCAGCAGTACTTC
CVSSSGPGGDNQQYF
>TRBJ2-5|-|many|TRBV11-2
TGTGCCAGCAGCTTAGCGTACCAAGAGACCCAGTACTTC
CASSLAYQETQYF
>TRBJ1-5|-|-|TRBV6-1
TGTGCCGCCTCCCCGGTGGGGGTCGGGGGCAATCAGCCCCAGCATTTT
CAASPVGVGGNQPQHF
>TRBJ2-1|TRBD2|-|TRBV24-1
TGTGCCACCAGTGATTCCGCCCGTGGTAGCGGGACTGAGCAGTTCTTC
CATSDSARGSGTEQFF
>TRBJ2-1|TRBD2|-|TRBV18
TGTGCCAGCTCACCACTGGCGGGGGATTACAATGAGCAGTTCTTC
CASSPLAGDYNEQFF
>TRBJ2-7|-|-|TRBV11-2
TGTGCCAGCGGCCAAGTGGGGTTGAGCTCCTACGAGCAGTATTTC
CASGQVGLSSYEQYF
>TRBJ2-2|TRBD2|-|TRBV12-3/TRBV12-4
TGTGCCAGCAGTTTTGGTCTAGCGGTTTCCACCGGGGAGTTGTTTTTT
CASSFGLAVSTGELFF
>TRBJ2-1|-|many|TRBV6-1
TGTGCCAGCAGTGAAAACTGGACTCCACCCCGCTTAAATGAGCAGTTCTTC
CASSENWTPPRLNEQFF
>TRBJ2-3|-|many|TRBV12-5
TGTGCTAGTGGTTTGTCCGATACGCAGTATTTT
CASGLSDTQYF
>TRBJ1-1|TRBD1|many|TRBV29-1
TGCAGCGTGGTTCGGACAGGCACTGAAGCTTTCTTT
CSVVRTGTEAFF
>TRBJ2-1|-|-|TRBV5-6
TGTGCCAGCAGCTTAGGAGGGAGAGACTACAATGAGCAGTTCTTC
CASSLGGRDYNEQFF
>TRBJ2-4|-|-|TRBV12-3/TRBV12-4
TGTACCGCGGCTCGAGACGTAAAAAACATTCAGTACTTC
CTAARDVKNIQYF
>TRBJ2-1|TRBD2|-|TRBV7-2
TGTGCCAGCAGCATAGGTGGTCGAGCGGGGAATGAGCAGTTCTTC
CASSIGGRAGNEQFF
>TRBJ2-3|TRBD2|-|TRBV5-1
TGCGCCAGCAGCTCGGGACTAGCGGAAGCCCAGGAGTATTTT
CASSSGLAEAQEYF
>TRBJ2-1|TRBD2|many|TRBV10-3
TGTGCCATCAGGGACCCTAGCGGGACTTACAATGAGCAGTTCTTC
CAIRDPSGTYNEQFF
>TRBJ2-1|-|-|TRBV25-1
TGTGCCAGCAGTGCTTGGGCAATGGGTCCTTACAATGAGCAGTTCTTC
CASSAWAMGPYNEQFF
>TRBJ2-7|TRBD2|-|TRBV6-1
TGTGCCAGCATTACTAGCGGGAGGTCGAGCGAGCAGTACTTC
CASITSGRSSEQYF